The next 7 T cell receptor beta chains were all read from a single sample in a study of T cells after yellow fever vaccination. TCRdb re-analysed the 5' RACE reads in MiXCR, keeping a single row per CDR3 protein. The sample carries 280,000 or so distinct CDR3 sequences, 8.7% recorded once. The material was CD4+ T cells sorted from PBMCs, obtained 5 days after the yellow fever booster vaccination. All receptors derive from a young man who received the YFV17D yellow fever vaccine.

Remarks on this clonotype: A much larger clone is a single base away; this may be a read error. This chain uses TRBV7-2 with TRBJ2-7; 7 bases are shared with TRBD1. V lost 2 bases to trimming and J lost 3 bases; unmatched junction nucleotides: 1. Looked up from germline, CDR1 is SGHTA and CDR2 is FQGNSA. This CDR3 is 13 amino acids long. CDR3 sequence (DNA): TGTGCCAGCAGCTTAAACAGGGGCTACGAGCAGTACGTC. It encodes CASSLNRGYEQYV.

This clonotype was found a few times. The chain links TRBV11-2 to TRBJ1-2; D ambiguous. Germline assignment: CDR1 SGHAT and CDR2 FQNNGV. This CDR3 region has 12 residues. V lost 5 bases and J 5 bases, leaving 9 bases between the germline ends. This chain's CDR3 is CASSQYEYGYTF. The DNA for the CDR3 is TGTGCCAGCAGCCAGTATGAGTATGGCTACACCTTC.

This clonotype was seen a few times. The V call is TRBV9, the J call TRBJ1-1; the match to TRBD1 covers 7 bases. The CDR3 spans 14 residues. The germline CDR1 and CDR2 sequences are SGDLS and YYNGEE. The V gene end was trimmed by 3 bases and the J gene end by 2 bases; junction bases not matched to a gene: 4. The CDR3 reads CASSETGTNTEAFF. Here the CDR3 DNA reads TGTGCCAGCAGCGAGACAGGGACCAACACTGAAGCTTTCTTT.

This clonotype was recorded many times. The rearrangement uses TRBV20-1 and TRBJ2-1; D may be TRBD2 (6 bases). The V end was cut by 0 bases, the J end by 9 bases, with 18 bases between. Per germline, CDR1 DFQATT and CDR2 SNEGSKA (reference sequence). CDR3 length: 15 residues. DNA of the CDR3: TGCAGTGCTAGAGATGAGCGGCGGGGTTTTACTGAGCAGTTCTTC. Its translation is CSARDERRGFTEQFF.

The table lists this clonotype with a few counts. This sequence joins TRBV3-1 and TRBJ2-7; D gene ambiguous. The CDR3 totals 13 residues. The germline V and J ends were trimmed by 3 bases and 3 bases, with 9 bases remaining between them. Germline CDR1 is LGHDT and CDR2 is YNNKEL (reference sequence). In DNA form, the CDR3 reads TGTGCCAGCAGCCATCAGTCGAGCTACGAGCAGTACTTC. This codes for CASSHQSSYEQYF.

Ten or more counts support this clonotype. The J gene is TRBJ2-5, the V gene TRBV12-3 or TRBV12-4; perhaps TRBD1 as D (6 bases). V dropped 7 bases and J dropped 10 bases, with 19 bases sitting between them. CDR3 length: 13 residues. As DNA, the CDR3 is TGTGCCAGCACCCAGGACACCCCAGGGGACCAGTACTTC. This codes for CASTQDTPGDQYF.

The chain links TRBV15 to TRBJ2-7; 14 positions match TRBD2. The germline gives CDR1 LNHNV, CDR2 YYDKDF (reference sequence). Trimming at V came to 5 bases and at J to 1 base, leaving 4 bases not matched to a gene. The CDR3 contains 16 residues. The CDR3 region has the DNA TGTGCCACCAGCGGAGGACTAGCGGGGGGTTCCTACGAGCAGTACTTC. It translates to CATSGGLAGGSYEQYF. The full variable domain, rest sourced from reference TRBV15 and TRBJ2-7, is DAMVIQNPRYQVTQFGKPVTLSCSQTLNHNVMYWYQQKSSQAPKLLFHYYDKDFNNEADTPDNFQSRRPNTSFCFLDIRSPGLGDTAMYLCATSGGLAGGSYEQYFGPGTRLTVT.